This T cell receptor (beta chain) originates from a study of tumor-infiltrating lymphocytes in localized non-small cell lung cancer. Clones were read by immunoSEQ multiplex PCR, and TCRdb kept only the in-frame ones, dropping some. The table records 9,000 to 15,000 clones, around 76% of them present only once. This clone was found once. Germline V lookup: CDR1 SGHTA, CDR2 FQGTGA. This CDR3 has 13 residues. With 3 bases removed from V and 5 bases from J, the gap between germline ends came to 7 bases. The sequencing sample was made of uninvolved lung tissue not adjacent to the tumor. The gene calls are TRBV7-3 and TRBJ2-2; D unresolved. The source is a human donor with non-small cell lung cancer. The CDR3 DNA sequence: TGTGCCAGCAGCTTTTACAGTACCGGGGAGCTGTTTTTT. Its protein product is CASSFYSTGELFF.